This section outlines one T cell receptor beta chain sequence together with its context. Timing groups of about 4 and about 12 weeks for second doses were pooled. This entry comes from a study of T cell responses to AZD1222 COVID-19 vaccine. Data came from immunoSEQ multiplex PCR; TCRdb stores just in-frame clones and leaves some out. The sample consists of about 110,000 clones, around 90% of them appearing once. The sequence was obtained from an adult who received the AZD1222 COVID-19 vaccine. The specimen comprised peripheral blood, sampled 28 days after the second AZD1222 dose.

CDR3 in amino acids: CASSQDSPSSYEQYF. In nucleotides, the CDR3 is TGTGCCAGCAGCCAAGATTCCCCGAGCTCCTACGAGCAGTACTTC. The rearrangement uses TRBV3-1 (or the pseudogene TRBV3-2) and TRBJ2-7; D unresolved. CDR1 and CDR2 (germline): LGHDT, YNNKEL (reference sequence). V lost 0 bases to trimming and J lost 0 bases, with 9 bases between them. The CDR3 sequence is 15 residues long.